The following is a T cell receptor beta chain sequence with its context. These data originate in a study of blood T cell repertoires in COVID-19. V dropped 4 bases and J dropped 5; count of bases not matched to a gene: 8. This CDR3 has 15 residues. Germline V gene lookup returns CDR1 KGHDR and CDR2 SFDVKD. Only in-frame clones appear in the TCRdb table, and some are missing; sequencing was by immunoSEQ multiplex PCR. The data contain hundreds of thousands of clones, approximately 90% of them seen just once; the ten biggest clones take up 4% to 5%. The rearrangement links TRBV24-1 to TRBJ2-7; the match to TRBD1 covers 9 bases. What was sequenced was PBMCs or T cells enriched from blood (not recorded which). The origin of this receptor is a man younger than 45 who had recovered from COVID-19. CDR3 nucleotide sequence: TGTGCCACCAGTGACACCGGGACAGGGAACCACGAGCAGTACTTC. Translation: CATSDTGTGNHEQYF.